Each of the 11 T cell receptor beta chains below was sequenced from the same sample in a study of blood T cell repertoires in COVID-19. Assay used: immunoSEQ multiplex PCR; TCRdb lists only in-frame clones, some missing. The table shows under 150,000 clones, with around four fifths occurring only once. Sequencing input: peripheral blood. These receptors were taken from a man aged 40-55 years with active or convalescent COVID-19.

The chain has TRBV19 and TRBJ1-2, with TRBD1 matching over 8 bases. The CDR3 sequence is 14 residues long. V shed 5 bases and J 6 bases; nucleotides not matched to a gene: 8. Germline V gene sequence: CDR1 LNHDA, CDR2 SQIVND (reference sequence). The CDR3 coding sequence is TGTGCCAGTAGTCCCCCCTGGGACAGGAATGGCTACACCTTC. Protein: CASSPPWDRNGYTF.

V usage is TRBV27 and J usage is TRBJ2-7; TRBD1 is a possible D gene (6 bases). V lost 6 bases and J lost 9, with 12 bases in between. The CDR3 spans 11 residues. Germline V gene data show CDR1 as MNHEY and CDR2 as SMNVEV (reference sequence). The CDR3 loop is CASRRDRTQYF. CDR3 in DNA: TGTGCCAGCAGGCGCGACAGGACGCAGTACTTC.

V is TRBV9 and J is TRBJ1-2; the D is unclear. Germline CDR1 is SGDLS and CDR2 is YYNGEE. Trimming pared 0 bases from V and 5 bases from J, leaving 11 bases between. The CDR3 loop spans 14 amino acids. The CDR3, as DNA: TGTGCCAGCAGCGTAGCCCCTCTGTTGTATGGCTACACCTTC. Translation: CASSVAPLLYGYTF. Supplemented by reference TRBV9 and TRBJ1-2, the full variable domain reads DSGVTQTPKHLITATGQRVTLRCSPRSGDLSVYWYQQSLDQGLQFLIQYYNGEERAKGNILERFSAQQFPDLHSELNLSSLELGDSALYFCASSVAPLLYGYTFGSGTRLTVV.

The J gene is TRBJ2-1, the V gene TRBV18, with D possibly being TRBD1 (6 bases). The V end lost 3 bases, the J end lost 6 bases, and 21 bases lay between the germline ends. Germline CDR1 KGHSH, CDR2 LQKENI. CDR3 length: 17 residues. The chain's CDR3 is CASSPPNDRLAGNEQFF. The CDR3 region has the DNA TGTGCCAGCTCACCCCCGAATGACAGGCTGGCAGGCAATGAGCAGTTCTTC.

The rearrangement links TRBV10-3 to TRBJ1-3; D might be TRBD1 (5 bases). V was cut by 3 bases and J by 4 bases, with 13 bases left in between. Germline assignment: CDR1 ENHRY and CDR2 SYGVKD. The CDR3 spans 15 residues. The CDR3 loop is CAISDRGSSGNTIYF. DNA of the CDR3: TGTGCCATCAGTGATCGGGGGAGTTCCGGAAACACCATATATTTT.

J is TRBJ1-1 and V is TRBV12-3 or TRBV12-4, with D perhaps TRBD1 (6 bases). Trimming shortened V by 5 bases and J by 0 bases, and 7 bases separated the two germline ends. There are 13 residues in the CDR3. The CDR3 loop reads CASSGQMNTEAFF. CDR3 sequence (DNA): TGTGCCAGCAGTGGACAGATGAACACTGAAGCTTTCTTT.

V is TRBV27 and J is TRBJ2-1; the match to TRBD2 covers 8 bases. V lost 3 bases and J lost 2; bases outside the gene matches: 3. CDR3 length equals 15 residues. Germline CDR1 MNHEY, CDR2 SMNVEV (reference sequence). The CDR3 DNA follows: TGTGCCAGCAGTTTGCGGGGGGCTACCTACAATGAGCAGTTCTTC. This codes for CASSLRGATYNEQFF.

The chain links TRBV5-1 to TRBJ2-5; 9 bases line up with TRBD2. Trimming removed 2 bases from V and 4 bases from J; junction bases left unmatched: 3. The CDR3 extends over 14 amino acids. The germline gives CDR1 SGHRS, CDR2 YFSETQ. The CDR3 sequence is CASSLSGGSETQYF. The CDR3 DNA is TGCGCCAGCAGCTTAAGCGGGGGGTCAGAGACCCAGTACTTC.

The chain employs TRBV6-5 and TRBJ2-1, with 10 bases aligning to TRBD1. J gave up 1 base and V 9 bases, and 6 bases lay outside the gene matches. CDR3 length: 15 residues. Germline CDR1 MNHEY, CDR2 SVGAGI. This CDR3 is CASAEGQGSYNEQFF. The CDR3 nucleotides read TGTGCCAGTGCAGAGGGACAGGGGTCCTACAATGAGCAGTTCTTC.

The rearrangement uses TRBV28 and TRBJ1-2; 8 bases are a match to TRBD1. The V gene's germline CDR1 is MDHEN and CDR2 SYDVKM. CDR3 length: 14 amino acids. V lost 2 bases to trimming and J lost 6 bases; unmatched junction nucleotides: 5. The CDR3 sequence: CASSLGRGQNGYTF. The CDR3, as DNA: TGTGCCAGCAGTTTAGGCAGGGGGCAGAATGGCTACACCTTC.

The chain links TRBV7-9 to TRBJ2-7; TRBD1 agrees at 7 bases. The CDR3 extends over 14 amino acids. V lost 3 bases, J lost 7 bases, and 9 bases stayed unmatched. Germline CDR1 and CDR2: SEHNR and FQNEAQ (reference sequence). The CDR3 DNA reads TGTGCCAGCAGCTTGCTGACAGGGCCGGGTGAGCAGTACTTC. Its translation: CASSLLTGPGEQYF.